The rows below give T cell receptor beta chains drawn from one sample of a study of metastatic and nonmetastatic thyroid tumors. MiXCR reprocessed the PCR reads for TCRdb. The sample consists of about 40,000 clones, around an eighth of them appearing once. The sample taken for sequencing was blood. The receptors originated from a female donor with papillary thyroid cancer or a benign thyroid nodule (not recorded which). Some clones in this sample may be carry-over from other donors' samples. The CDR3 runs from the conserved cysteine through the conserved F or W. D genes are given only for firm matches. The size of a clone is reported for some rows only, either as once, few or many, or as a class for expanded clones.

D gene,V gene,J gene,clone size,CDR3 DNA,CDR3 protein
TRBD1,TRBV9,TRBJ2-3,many,TGTGCCAGCAGCGACAGGGGAGCCACAGATACGCAGTATTTT,CASSDRGATDTQYF
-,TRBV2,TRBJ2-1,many,TGTGCCAGCAGTGATTACAATGAGCAGTTCTTC,CASSDYNEQFF
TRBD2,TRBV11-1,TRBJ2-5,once,TGTGCCAGCAGCTTAGGAAGGCTAGCGGGCCGAGGGGCAGAGACCCAGTACTTC,CASSLGRLAGRGAETQYF
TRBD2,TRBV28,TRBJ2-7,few,TGTGCCAGCAGGGCGGGCGGGAGTGGGGCCGAGCAGTACTTC,CASRAGGSGAEQYF
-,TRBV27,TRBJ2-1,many,TGTGCCAGCAGTGAGGAGGCTAGCTCCTACAATGAGCAGTTCTTC,CASSEEASSYNEQFF
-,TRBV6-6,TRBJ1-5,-,TGTGCCAGCAGTTACTCTTGCTATCAGCCCCAGCATTTT,CASSYSCYQPQHF
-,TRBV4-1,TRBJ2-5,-,TGCGCCAGCAGCTATCGGGACCTGGCCCAGTACTTC,CASSYRDLAQYF
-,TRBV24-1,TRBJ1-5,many,TGTGCCACCAGTGTCACAGGAGGAGATAATCAGCCCCAGCATTTT,CATSVTGGDNQPQHF
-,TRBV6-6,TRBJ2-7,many,TGTGCCGGCAGTTACGCCGTCACGGGCTCCTACGAGCAGTACTTC,CAGSYAVTGSYEQYF
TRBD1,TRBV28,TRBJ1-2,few,TGTGCCAGCAGTATCTCTCAGGGGGCGCGGGTCGGGGGCTACACCTTC,CASSISQGARVGGYTF
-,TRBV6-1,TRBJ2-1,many,TGTGCCAGCAGTAGTCGGGGGAACGAGCAGTTCTTC,CASSSRGNEQFF
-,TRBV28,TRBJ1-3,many,TGTGCCAGCAGTTCCTCCTTTGGCTCGGGAAACACCATATATTTT,CASSSSFGSGNTIYF
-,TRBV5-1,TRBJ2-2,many,TGCGCCAGCAGCTTGCTTTCGAGGGCCGGGGAGCTGTTTTTT,CASSLLSRAGELFF
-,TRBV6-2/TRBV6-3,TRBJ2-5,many,TGTGCCAGCAGTTACGAGGGAAAAGAGGGAAAGACCCAGTACTTC,CASSYEGKEGKTQYF
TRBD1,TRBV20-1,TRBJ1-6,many,TGCAGTGCACCCCGGGACAGGGTTTTTGAAACCCTCCACTTT,CSAPRDRVFETLHF
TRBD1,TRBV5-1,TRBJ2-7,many,TGCGCCAGCAGCTTTACCGGGACAGGTGACGAGCAGTACTTC,CASSFTGTGDEQYF
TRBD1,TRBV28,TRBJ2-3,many,TGTGCCAGCAGTTTTCCCGACAGGGCCACAGATACGCAGTATTTT,CASSFPDRATDTQYF
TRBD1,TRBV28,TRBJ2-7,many,TGTGCCAGCTCCCCAGGGGGCGACGAGCAGTACTTC,CASSPGGDEQYF
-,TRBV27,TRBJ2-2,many,TGTGCCAGCAGTTCCGGCGATTCTGGCTTCTCGAACACCGGGGAGCTGTTTTTT,CASSSGDSGFSNTGELFF
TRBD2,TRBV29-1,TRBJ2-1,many,TGCAGCGTTGAAGAAGGGAGCGGGAGCGCGCAGTTCTTC,CSVEEGSGSAQFF
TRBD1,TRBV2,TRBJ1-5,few,TGTGCCAGCGGACCGACAGGGAGGGATCAGCCCCAGCATTTT,CASGPTGRDQPQHF
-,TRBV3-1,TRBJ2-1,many,TGTGCCAGCAGCCAAGAAGTTGGGGAGTCCCTCTACAATGAGCAGTTCTTC,CASSQEVGESLYNEQFF
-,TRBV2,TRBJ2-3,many,TGTGCCAGCATTAGAACAGATACGCAGTATTTT,CASIRTDTQYF
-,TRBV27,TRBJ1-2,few,TGTGCCAGCAGCCGATTGACGAAGGGAGCTAACTATGGCTACAACTTC,CASSRLTKGANYGYNF
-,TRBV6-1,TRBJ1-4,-,TGTGCCAGCAGTGAACTAAAAACCCGGAATGAAAAACTGTTTTTT,CASSELKTRNEKLFF
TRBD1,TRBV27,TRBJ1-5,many,TGTGCCAGCAGTTCCCGACAGGGACAGTCCCAGCATTTT,CASSSRQGQSQHF
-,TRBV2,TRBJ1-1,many,TGTGCCAGCAGGCTAGTGGGCACTGAAGCTTTCTTT,CASRLVGTEAFF
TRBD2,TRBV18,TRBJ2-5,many,TGTGCCAGCTCACCGGGACTAGCGGGAGCGGCGACCCAGTACTTC,CASSPGLAGAATQYF
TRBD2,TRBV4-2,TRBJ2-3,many,TGTGCCAGCGCAAACTCCGTAGCGGGAGGAATTACAGATACGCAGTATTTT,CASANSVAGGITDTQYF
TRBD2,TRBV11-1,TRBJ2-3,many,TGTGCCAGCAGTTCTACCTGGACTAGCGAGGGCACAGATACGCAGTATTTT,CASSSTWTSEGTDTQYF
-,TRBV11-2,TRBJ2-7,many,TGTGCCAGCAGCCTTACAGCCTACGAGCAGTACTTC,CASSLTAYEQYF
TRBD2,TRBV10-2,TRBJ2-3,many,TGCGCCAGCAGTGGGCTAGCGGTTTCAGATACGCAGTATTTT,CASSGLAVSDTQYF
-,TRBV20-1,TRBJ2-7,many,TGCAGTGCTCGCGGTGGGGGGGCGACACGGGGCGAGCAGTACTTC,CSARGGGATRGEQYF
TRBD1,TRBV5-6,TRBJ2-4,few,TGTGCCAGCAGGGGAAGACAGGGCATCATTCAGTACTTC,CASRGRQGIIQYF
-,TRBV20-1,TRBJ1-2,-,TGCAGTGCCCAGGGTGGGGGGCAGCGTATCGGCTATGGCTACACCTTC,CSAQGGGQRIGYGYTF
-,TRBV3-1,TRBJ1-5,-,TGTGCCAGCAGCCAGGCGACAGGAGATGATCAGCCCCAGCATTTT,CASSQATGDDQPQHF
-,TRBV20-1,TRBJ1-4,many,TGCAGTGCTAGGGATTTCCGCCGGCCAACTAATGAAAAACTGTTTTTT,CSARDFRRPTNEKLFF
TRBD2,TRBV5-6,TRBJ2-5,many,TGTGCCAGCAGCCGGGGGGGCGCAGAGACCCAGTACTTC,CASSRGGAETQYF
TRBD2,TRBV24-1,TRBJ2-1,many,TGTGCCACCAGCCCGGGACTAGCGGGGGTGTCCAATGAGCAGTTCTTC,CATSPGLAGVSNEQFF
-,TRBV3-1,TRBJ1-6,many,TGTGCCAGCAGCCAAAATCCGGGTATCTATAATTCACCCCTCCACTTT,CASSQNPGIYNSPLHF
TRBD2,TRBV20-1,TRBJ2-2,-,TGCAGTGCGCCAAACCTAGCGGGAGACACCGGGGAGCTGTTTTTT,CSAPNLAGDTGELFF
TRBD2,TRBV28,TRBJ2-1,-,TGTGCCAGCAGTGGGGGGGTCCGGAATGAGCAGTTCTTC,CASSGGVRNEQFF
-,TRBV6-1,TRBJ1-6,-,TGTGCCAGCAGTCCGGGACCGTATAATTCACCCCTCCACTTT,CASSPGPYNSPLHF
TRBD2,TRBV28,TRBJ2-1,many,TGTGCCAGCAGTTTCTCCAGCGGCCTAGCGGAGGACAATGAGCAGTTCTTC,CASSFSSGLAEDNEQFF
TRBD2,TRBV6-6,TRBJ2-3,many,TGTGCCAGCAGTTCTCGGGGAGGGCTCGGCACAGATACGCAGTATTTT,CASSSRGGLGTDTQYF
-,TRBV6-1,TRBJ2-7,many,TGTGCCAGCAGAACGACAGGAACCTACGAGCAGTACTTC,CASRTTGTYEQYF
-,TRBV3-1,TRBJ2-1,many,TGTGCCAGCAGCCACTCCTACAATGAGCAGTTCTTC,CASSHSYNEQFF
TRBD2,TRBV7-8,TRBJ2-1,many,TGTGCCAGCAGCTTAGTAGCCGGGACTAGCGGGAGAGGGAATGAGCAGTTCTTC,CASSLVAGTSGRGNEQFF
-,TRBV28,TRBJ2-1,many,TGTGCCACCAACAGCAACAATGAGCAGTTCTTC,CATNSNNEQFF
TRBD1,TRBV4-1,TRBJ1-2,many,TGCGCCAGCAGCCCCGGGGACAGGGGCATCTATGGCTACACCTTC,CASSPGDRGIYGYTF